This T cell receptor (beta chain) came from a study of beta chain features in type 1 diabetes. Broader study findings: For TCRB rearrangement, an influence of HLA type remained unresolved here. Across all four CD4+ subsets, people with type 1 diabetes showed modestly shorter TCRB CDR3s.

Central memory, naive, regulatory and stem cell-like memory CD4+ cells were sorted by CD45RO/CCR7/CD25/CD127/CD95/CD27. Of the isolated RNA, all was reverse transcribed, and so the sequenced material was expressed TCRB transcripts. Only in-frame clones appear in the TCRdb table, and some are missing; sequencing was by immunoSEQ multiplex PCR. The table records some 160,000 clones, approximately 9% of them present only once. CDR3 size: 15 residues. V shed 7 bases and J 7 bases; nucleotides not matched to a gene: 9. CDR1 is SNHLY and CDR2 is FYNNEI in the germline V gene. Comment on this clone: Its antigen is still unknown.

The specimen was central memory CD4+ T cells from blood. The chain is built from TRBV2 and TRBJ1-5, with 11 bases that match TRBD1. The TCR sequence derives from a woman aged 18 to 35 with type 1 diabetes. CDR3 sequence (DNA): TGTGCCAGCAACGGAGGACAGGGGGCTTTCCAGCCCCAGCATTTT. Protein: CASNGGQGAFQPQHF.